This T cell receptor beta chain came from a study of T-cell memory formation after mild COVID-19. Study results and limitations: CD8+ contracting clones occupied EMRA, while CD4+ ones occupied mainly CM and EM.

Relative to its sample, this clonotype is medium-sized (0.01 to 0.1%). Its antigen is currently unknown. Germline V gene sequence: CDR1 LGHNA, CDR2 YSLEER. Trimming took 0 bases from V and 4 from J, leaving 10 bases between them. The CDR3 loop spans 15 amino acids. TCRdb re-analysed the 5' RACE reads in MiXCR, keeping a single row per CDR3 protein. The sample shows around 130,000 distinct CDR3 sequences, 11% to 15% of them seen only once. This receptor was obtained from an adult woman who had mild COVID-19 (a few samples of this study predate the infection). Cell type and time point are not known. The genes are TRBV4-3 and TRBJ1-5; D possibly corresponds to TRBD1 (6 bases). Sequenced: PBMCs or a T cell subset sorted from them (not recorded which). Here the CDR3 reads CASSQDPQGNQPQHF. CDR3 nucleotide sequence: TGCGCCAGCAGCCAAGATCCACAGGGAAATCAGCCCCAGCATTTT.